This T cell receptor (beta chain) was sequenced in a study of shared clonotypes between healthy human individuals. Study information: Researchers assigned three CD4 naive, three CD4 memory, two CD8 naive and one CD8 memory plate to each donor. The study, taken as a whole, reports: Few donors restricted represented genetic and exposure-history diversity.

Here immunoSEQ multiplex PCR was the method, and the copy in TCRdb shows in-frame clones only, minus some. Seen here are about 2 million clones, about 95% observed once, and the top ten hold approximately 1.2%. For this clone: What it recognizes is unknown.

Naive CD8 cells were CD45RO-negative, positively selected for CCR7, excluding terminally differentiated effector memory CD45RA+ cells. J lost 8 bases, V lost 0 bases, and 8 bases had no gene match. Germline CDR1 SGDLS, CDR2 YYNGEE. This CDR3 has 16 amino acids. Sequenced material: naive CD8+ T cells sorted from blood. The rearrangement joins TRBV9 to TRBJ2-1; TRBD2 matches 10 bases. The source is a man between 18 and 35 years old in good health. The CDR3 nucleotides are TGTGCCAGCAGCGTAGGAACTAGCGGGATAGACGATGAGCAGTTCTTC. Its translation: CASSVGTSGIDDEQFF.